A selection of T cell receptor beta chains follows, all from one sample in a study of memory CD4+ T cells and cytomegalovirus serostatus. Clones were sequenced by immunoSEQ multiplex PCR, and TCRdb holds only the in-frame ones, with some missing. The sample has 45,000 to 50,000 clones, around four fifths seen once. Material: memory CD4+ T cells from blood. These receptors all stem from an adult in good health and CMV-seronegative. CDR3s include the opening cysteine and the closing phenylalanine or tryptophan. D genes are given only for firm matches. Rows give clone size only sometimes, using once, few, many, or a class for an expanded clone.

TRBJ1-6 | 14 | TRBV19 | . | . | CASSYGRVYSPLHF | TGTGCCAGTAGCTACGGCAGGGTTTATTCACCCCTCCACTTT
TRBJ2-5 | 14 | TRBV5-5 | . | . | CASTVASGKETQYF | TGTGCCAGCACCGTAGCCTCGGGGAAAGAGACCCAGTACTTC
TRBJ2-2 | 15 | TRBV6-4 | TRBD2 | . | CASRALAGVAGELFF | TGTGCCAGCCGAGCACTAGCGGGGGTAGCCGGGGAGCTGTTTTTT
TRBJ1-2 | 12 | TRBV10-1 | . | once | CAAAGSCYGYTF | TGCGCCGCCGCAGGTAGTTGCTATGGCTACACCTTC
TRBJ1-1 | 13 | TRBV30 | . | . | CAWTRGQNTEAFF | TGTGCCTGGACCCGGGGCCAGAACACTGAAGCTTTCTTT
TRBJ2-7 | 14 | TRBV6-6 | . | few | CASSSTDSSYEQYF | TGTGCCAGCAGTTCCACGGACAGCTCCTACGAGCAGTACTTC
TRBJ2-2 | 16 | TRBV5-6 | . | . | CASSLIGGMNTGELFF | TGTGCCAGCAGCTTGATAGGGGGGATGAACACCGGGGAGCTGTTTTTT
TRBJ2-7 | 12 | TRBV19 | . | . | CASSVTRNEQYF | TGTGCCAGTAGTGTGACAAGAAACGAGCAGTACTTC
TRBJ1-5 | 13 | TRBV7-8 | . | . | CASALGGWEPQHF | TGTGCCAGCGCGCTGGGAGGGTGGGAGCCCCAGCATTTT
TRBJ1-2 | 13 | TRBV6-1 | . | . | CASIPGPNYGYTF | TGTGCCAGCATCCCGGGACCTAACTATGGCTACACCTTC
TRBJ1-5 | 13 | TRBV19 | . | . | CASSIGFLQPQHF | TGTGCCAGTAGTATAGGGTTTCTACAGCCCCAGCATTTT
TRBJ2-7 | 14 | TRBV5-1 | TRBD1 | . | CASSSTGGRYEQYF | TGCGCCAGCAGCTCGACAGGGGGTCGGTACGAGCAGTACTTC
TRBJ2-3 | 15 | TRBV5-6 | TRBD2 | . | CASIPGLAFTDTQYF | TGTGCCAGCATACCGGGACTAGCGTTTACAGATACGCAGTATTTT
TRBJ2-3 | 16 | TRBV13 | TRBD2 | . | CASSPGTSGAITTQYF | TGTGCCAGCAGCCCAGGGACTAGCGGGGCTATTACCACGCAGTATTTT
TRBJ1-1 | 14 | TRBV7-2 | . | . | CASSFWATDTEAFF | TGTGCCAGCAGCTTCTGGGCCACCGACACTGAAGCTTTCTTT
TRBJ2-7 | 15 | TRBV9 | . | . | CASSVGAVSSYEQYF | TGTGCCAGCAGCGTAGGGGCGGTTAGCTCCTACGAGCAGTACTTC
TRBJ2-2 | 15 | TRBV21-1 | . | . | CASSVRRTNTGELFF | TGTGCCAGCTCTGTCAGGCGGACTAACACCGGGGAGCTGTTTTTT
TRBJ2-7 | 12 | TRBV7-2 | . | . | CASSSSPYEQYF | TGTGCCAGCAGCTCCTCCCCTTACGAGCAGTACTTC
TRBJ1-1 | 13 | TRBV19 | . | . | CASKFLGDTEAFF | TGTGCCAGTAAATTTCTGGGGGACACTGAAGCTTTCTTT
TRBJ1-5 | 15 | TRBV7-2 | TRBD1 | . | CASSLGGQTGQPQHF | TGTGCCAGCAGCTTAGGGGGACAGACAGGGCAGCCCCAGCATTTT
TRBJ2-1 | 16 | TRBV5-1 | TRBD2 | . | CASSLASSGGRNEQFF | TGCGCCAGCAGCTTGGCGTCTAGCGGGGGGCGCAATGAGCAGTTCTTC
TRBJ2-5 | 18 | TRBV21-1 | . | . | CASSKKKTGVIALETQYF | TGTGCCAGCAGCAAAAAGAAGACAGGGGTCATAGCCTTAGAGACCCAGTACTTC
TRBJ2-7 | 13 | TRBV7-2 | TRBD1 | . | CASSSDRGYEQYF | TGTGCCAGCAGCTCCGACAGGGGGTACGAGCAGTACTTC
TRBJ2-3 | 16 | TRBV7-8 | TRBD2 | . | CASSLARLARGDTQYF | TGTGCCAGCAGCTTAGCTCGACTAGCTAGGGGAGATACGCAGTATTTT
TRBJ2-7 | 17 | TRBV6-1 | TRBD2 | . | CASSEQLAGGPSYEQYF | TGTGCCAGCAGTGAACAACTAGCGGGGGGCCCCTCCTACGAGCAGTACTTC
TRBJ2-5 | 13 | TRBV2 | . | . | CASSPPGVETQYF | TGTGCCAGCAGCCCGCCCGGGGTGGAGACCCAGTACTTC
TRBJ1-2 | 14 | TRBV10-3 | . | once | CAISDLTEAYGYTF | TGTGCCATCAGTGATTTGACAGAAGCCTATGGCTACACCTTC
TRBJ1-2 | 16 | TRBV19 | . | . | CASSRQGAQGNYGYTF | TGTGCCAGTAGTCGGCAGGGAGCACAGGGAAACTATGGCTACACCTTC
TRBJ2-3 | 16 | TRBV7-2 | TRBD1 | . | CASSLVQGAATDTQYF | TGTGCCAGCAGCTTAGTTCAGGGGGCCGCCACAGATACGCAGTATTTT
TRBJ2-3 | 16 | TRBV23-1 | . | . | CASSQQDSPCTDTQYF | TGCGCCAGCAGTCAGCAAGACAGCCCCTGCACAGATACGCAGTATTTT
TRBJ1-1 | 14 | TRBV10-3 | TRBD1 | . | CAISVGQGNTEAFF | TGTGCCATCAGTGTGGGACAGGGAAACACTGAAGCTTTCTTT
TRBJ1-4 | 15 | TRBV4-2 | . | once | CASSQQGSTNEKLFF | TGTGCCAGCAGCCAACAGGGATCAACTAATGAAAAACTGTTTTTT
TRBJ2-6 | 16 | TRBV5-1 | TRBD1 | . | CASSLGDRSGANVLTF | TGCGCCAGCAGCTTGGGGGACAGATCTGGGGCCAACGTCCTGACTTTC
TRBJ1-4 | 15 | TRBV4-2 | . | . | CASSQYVQQNEKLFF | TGTGCCAGCAGCCAATACGTTCAGCAAAATGAAAAACTGTTTTTT
TRBJ2-3 | 12 | TRBV29-1 | TRBD2 | . | CSVGTSGRTQYF | TGCAGCGTTGGGACTAGCGGTCGAACGCAGTATTTT
TRBJ1-2 | 9 | TRBV7-9 | . | . | CAIGYGYTF | TGTGCCATCGGTTATGGCTACACCTTC
TRBJ2-5 | 14 | TRBV2 | TRBD1 | . | CASTWTGAGETQYF | TGTGCCAGCACGTGGACAGGGGCCGGGGAGACCCAGTACTTC
TRBJ2-3 | 13 | TRBV9 | . | . | CASSVDGTDTQYF | TGTGCCAGCAGCGTAGATGGCACAGATACGCAGTATTTT
TRBJ2-2 | 14 | TRBV2 | . | . | CASSVAENTGELFF | TGTGCCAGCAGTGTTGCTGAGAACACCGGGGAGCTGTTTTTT
TRBJ2-2 | 17 | TRBV4-2 | TRBD1 | . | CASSQGPGTEITGELFF | TGTGCCAGCAGCCAAGGACCCGGGACAGAGATCACCGGGGAGCTGTTTTTT
TRBJ2-5 | 13 | TRBV7-2 | TRBD2 | . | CASSLSGAETQYF | TGTGCCAGCAGCTTGAGCGGGGCAGAGACCCAGTACTTC
TRBJ2-7 | 15 | TRBV7-2 | . | . | CASSSRGGPTYEQYF | TGTGCCAGCAGCTCCCGCGGCGGGCCTACCTACGAGCAGTACTTC
TRBJ2-5 | 17 | TRBV15 | . | . | CATSEVLRIIVDETQYF | TGTGCCACCAGTGAAGTCCTGCGGATCATCGTCGACGAGACCCAGTACTTC
TRBJ2-7 | 17 | TRBV7-2 | TRBD2 | . | CASSTGLAGGSPYEQYF | TGTGCCAGCAGCACAGGACTAGCGGGGGGGAGCCCCTACGAGCAGTACTTC
TRBJ2-5 | 15 | TRBV18 | . | . | CASQPVGPPAETQYF | TGTGCCAGCCAGCCAGTGGGACCCCCTGCAGAGACCCAGTACTTC
TRBJ1-2 | 18 | TRBV5-4 | . | . | CASSFGWQSSQVGYGYTF | TGTGCCAGCAGCTTTGGGTGGCAGAGCTCACAAGTCGGCTATGGCTACACCTTC
TRBJ1-1 | 14 | TRBV2 | . | once | CASRPQGPTPEAFF | TGTGCCAGCAGACCCCAGGGACCGACCCCTGAAGCTTTCTTT
TRBJ1-3 | 15 | TRBV9 | . | . | CASSVQGTSGNTIYF | TGTGCCAGCAGCGTCCAGGGGACCTCTGGAAACACCATATATTTT
TRBJ1-6 | 18 | TRBV19 | . | . | CASSASRLSGMSLSPLHF | TGTGCCAGTAGTGCGTCGCGATTATCCGGGATGTCTCTTTCACCCCTCCACTTT
TRBJ2-1 | 16 | TRBV6-4 | TRBD2 | . | CASSDSSGGAHNEQFF | TGTGCCAGCAGTGACTCAAGCGGGGGGGCTCATAATGAGCAGTTCTTC
TRBJ2-7 | 13 | TRBV30 | . | . | CAWSREPPYEQYF | TGTGCCTGGAGTAGGGAGCCACCCTACGAGCAGTACTTC
TRBJ2-7 | 15 | TRBV7-9 | . | . | CASSTTASGSHEQYF | TGTGCCAGCAGCACCACGGCGTCAGGGTCCCACGAGCAGTACTTC
TRBJ1-5 | 15 | TRBV5-6 | . | . | CASSLGGNSNQPQHF | TGTGCCAGCAGCTTGGGGGGAAATAGCAATCAGCCCCAGCATTTT
TRBJ2-3 | 15 | TRBV29-1 | TRBD2 | . | CSVEGTSTLTDTQYF | TGCAGCGTTGAGGGGACTAGCACACTCACAGATACGCAGTATTTT
TRBJ1-2 | 13 | TRBV5-6 | . | . | CASSLVRLDGYTF | TGTGCCAGCAGCTTGGTCCGGCTTGATGGCTACACCTTC